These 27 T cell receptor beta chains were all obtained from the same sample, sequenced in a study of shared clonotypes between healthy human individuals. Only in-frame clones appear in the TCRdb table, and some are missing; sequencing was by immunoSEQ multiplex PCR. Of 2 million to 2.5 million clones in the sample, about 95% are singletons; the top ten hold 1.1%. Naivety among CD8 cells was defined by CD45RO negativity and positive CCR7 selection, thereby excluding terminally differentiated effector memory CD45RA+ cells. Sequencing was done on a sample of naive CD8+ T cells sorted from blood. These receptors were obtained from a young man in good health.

The CDR3 loop is CASSSPGTGVNGYTF. CDR3 coding DNA: TGTGCCAGCAGTTCTCCCGGGACAGGGGTTAACGGCTACACCTTC. The chain has TRBV6-5 and TRBJ1-2; 10 bases match TRBD1. Germline CDR1 reads MNHEY; CDR2 reads SVGAGI. J was trimmed by 8 bases and V by 4 bases; bases with no gene match: 10. This CDR3 has 15 residues.

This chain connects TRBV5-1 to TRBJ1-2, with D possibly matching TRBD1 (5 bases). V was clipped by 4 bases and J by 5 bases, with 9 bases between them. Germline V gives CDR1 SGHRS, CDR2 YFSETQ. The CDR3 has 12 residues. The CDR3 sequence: CASSDSSYGYTF. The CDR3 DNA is TGCGCCAGCAGCGACAGCTCTTATGGCTACACCTTC.

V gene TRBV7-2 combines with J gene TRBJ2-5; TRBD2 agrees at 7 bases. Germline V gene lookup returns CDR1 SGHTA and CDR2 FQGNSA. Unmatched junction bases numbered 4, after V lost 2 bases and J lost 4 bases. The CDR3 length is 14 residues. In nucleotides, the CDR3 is TGTGCCAGCAGCTTAACGGGGGGAGGAGAGACCCAGTACTTC. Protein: CASSLTGGGETQYF.

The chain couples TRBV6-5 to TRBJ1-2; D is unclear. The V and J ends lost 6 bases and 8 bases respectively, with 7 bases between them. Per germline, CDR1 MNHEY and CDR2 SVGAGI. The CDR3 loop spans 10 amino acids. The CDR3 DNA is TGTGCCAGCAGCTTTTCGGGCTACACCTTC. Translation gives CASSFSGYTF.

For the CDR3, the DNA is TGTGCCAGCAGCCCCGAATGGGTTACGGATCAGCCCCAGCATTTT. Translating gives CASSPEWVTDQPQHF. The rearrangement joins TRBV11-2 to TRBJ1-5; D gene uncertain. Deletions cut 5 bases from V and 5 bases from J, with 16 bases between. Germline assignment: CDR1 SGHAT and CDR2 FQNNGV. The CDR3 runs 15 residues.

This CDR3 is CASSLFQGEGDEQYF. The DNA for the CDR3 is TGTGCCAGCAGTTTATTCCAGGGTGAAGGGGACGAGCAGTACTTC. The gene calls are TRBV28 and TRBJ2-7, with a tentative D call TRBD1 (5 bases). CDR1 and CDR2 (germline): MDHEN, SYDVKM. The CDR3 contains 15 residues. V lost 1 base and J 5 bases, leaving 15 bases between the germline ends.

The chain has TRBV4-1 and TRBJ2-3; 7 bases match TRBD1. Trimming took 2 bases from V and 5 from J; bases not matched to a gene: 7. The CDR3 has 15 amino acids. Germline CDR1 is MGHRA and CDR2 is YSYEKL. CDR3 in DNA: TGCGCCAGCAGCCAATCCATGGGGACAGAAGATACGCAGTATTTT. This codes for CASSQSMGTEDTQYF.

CDR3 DNA: TGTGCCAGCAGTTACGACCTGACCTACGAGCAGTACTTC. It specifies CASSYDLTYEQYF. This rearrangement joins TRBV6-5 to TRBJ2-7, with D unresolved. The V and J ends lost 2 bases and 2 bases respectively, with 7 bases between them. CDR3 length equals 13 residues. The V gene's germline CDR1 is MNHEY and CDR2 SVGAGI.

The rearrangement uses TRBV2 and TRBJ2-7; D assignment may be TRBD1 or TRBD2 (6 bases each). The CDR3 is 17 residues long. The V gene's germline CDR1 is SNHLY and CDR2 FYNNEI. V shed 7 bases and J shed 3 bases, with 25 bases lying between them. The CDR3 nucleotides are TGTGCCAGCACCCCCAGGGAGGTACAGGGCATTATCTACGAGCAGTACTTC. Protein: CASTPREVQGIIYEQYF.

This CDR3 is CASSLEAGWRGYTF. In DNA, the CDR3 is TGTGCCAGCAGCCTAGAGGCAGGGTGGCGAGGCTACACCTTC. The chain employs TRBV7-9 and TRBJ1-2, with D possibly matching TRBD1 (5 bases). V lost 5 bases, J lost 8 bases, and 18 bases lay in between. The length of the CDR3 is 14 residues. CDR1 is SEHNR, CDR2 FQNEAQ, per germline (reference sequence).

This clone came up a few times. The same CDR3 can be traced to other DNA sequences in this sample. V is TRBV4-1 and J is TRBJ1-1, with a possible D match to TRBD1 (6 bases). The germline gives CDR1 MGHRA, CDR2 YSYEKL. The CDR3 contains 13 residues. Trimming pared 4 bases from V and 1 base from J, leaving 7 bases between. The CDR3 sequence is CASSPQGNTEAFF. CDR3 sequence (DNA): TGCGCCAGCAGCCCACAGGGGAACACTGAAGCTTTCTTT.

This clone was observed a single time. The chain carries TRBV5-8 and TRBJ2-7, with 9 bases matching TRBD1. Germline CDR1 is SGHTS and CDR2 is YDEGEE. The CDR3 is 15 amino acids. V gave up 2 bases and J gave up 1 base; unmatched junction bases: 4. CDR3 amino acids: CASSFGQGRSYEQYF. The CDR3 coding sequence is TGTGCCAGCAGCTTCGGACAGGGGCGATCCTACGAGCAGTACTTC.

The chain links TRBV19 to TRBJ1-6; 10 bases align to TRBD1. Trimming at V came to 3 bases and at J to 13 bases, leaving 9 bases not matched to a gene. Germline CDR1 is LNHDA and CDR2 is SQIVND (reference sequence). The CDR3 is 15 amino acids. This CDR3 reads CASSMVGQGIGPLHF. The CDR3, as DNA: TGTGCCAGTAGTATGGTGGGACAGGGGATAGGGCCCCTCCACTTT.

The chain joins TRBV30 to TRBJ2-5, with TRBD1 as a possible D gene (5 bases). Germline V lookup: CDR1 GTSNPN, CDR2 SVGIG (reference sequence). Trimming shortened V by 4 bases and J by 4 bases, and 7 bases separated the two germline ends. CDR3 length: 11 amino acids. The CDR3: CAWTGLETQYF. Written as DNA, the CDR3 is TGTGCCTGGACAGGGCTAGAGACCCAGTACTTC.

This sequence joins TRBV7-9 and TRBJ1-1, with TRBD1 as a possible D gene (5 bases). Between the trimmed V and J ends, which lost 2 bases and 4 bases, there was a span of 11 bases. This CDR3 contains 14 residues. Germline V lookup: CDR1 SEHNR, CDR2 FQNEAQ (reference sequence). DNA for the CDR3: TGTGCCAGCAGCTTAATCCCGGGGGGCACTGAAGCTTTCTTT. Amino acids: CASSLIPGGTEAFF.

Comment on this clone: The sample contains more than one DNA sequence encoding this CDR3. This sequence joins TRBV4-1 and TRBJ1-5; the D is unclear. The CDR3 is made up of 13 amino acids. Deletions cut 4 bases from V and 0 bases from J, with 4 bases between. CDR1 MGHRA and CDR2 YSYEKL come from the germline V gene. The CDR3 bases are TGCGCCAGCAGCCTGTATAGCAATCAGCCCCAGCATTTT. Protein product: CASSLYSNQPQHF.

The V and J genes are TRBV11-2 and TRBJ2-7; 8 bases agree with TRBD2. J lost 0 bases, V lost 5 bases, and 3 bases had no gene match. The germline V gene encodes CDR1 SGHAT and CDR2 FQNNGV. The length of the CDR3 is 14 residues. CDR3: CASSISGDSYEQYF. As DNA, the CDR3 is TGTGCCAGCAGCATTAGCGGGGACTCCTACGAGCAGTACTTC. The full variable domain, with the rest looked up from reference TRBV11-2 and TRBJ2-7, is EAGVAQSPRYKIIEKRQSVAFWCNPISGHATLYWYQQILGQGPKLLIQFQNNGVVDDSQLPKDRFSAERLKGVDSTLKIQPAKLEDSAVYLCASSISGDSYEQYFGPGTRLTVT.

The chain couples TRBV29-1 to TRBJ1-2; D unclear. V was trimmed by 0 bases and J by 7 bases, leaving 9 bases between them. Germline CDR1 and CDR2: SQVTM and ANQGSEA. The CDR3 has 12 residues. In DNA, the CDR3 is TGCAGCGTTGAAGAGGGTACCGGTGGCTACACCTTC. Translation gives CSVEEGTGGYTF.

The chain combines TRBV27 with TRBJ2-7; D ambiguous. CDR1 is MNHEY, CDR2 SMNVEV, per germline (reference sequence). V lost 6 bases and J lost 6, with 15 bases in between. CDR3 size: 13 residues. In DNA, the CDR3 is TGTGCCAGCAGCACCGGCTTGGGTTTCGAGCAGTACTTC. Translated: CASSTGLGFEQYF.

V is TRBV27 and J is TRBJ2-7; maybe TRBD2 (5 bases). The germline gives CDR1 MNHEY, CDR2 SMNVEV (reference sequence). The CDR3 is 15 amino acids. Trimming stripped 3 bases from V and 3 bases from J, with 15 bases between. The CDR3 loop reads CASSFGGSVIYEQYF. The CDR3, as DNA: TGTGCCAGCAGTTTCGGTGGGAGTGTAATCTACGAGCAGTACTTC.

The CDR3 here is CASSSLRGGTDTQYF. The CDR3, as DNA: TGTGCCAGCAGCTCGTTGAGGGGTGGCACAGATACGCAGTATTTT. V gene TRBV11-2 combines with J gene TRBJ2-3; TRBD1 or TRBD2 may be the D gene (5 bases each). The CDR3 contains 15 residues. In germline, CDR1 is SGHAT, CDR2 FQNNGV. V dropped 4 bases and J dropped 1 base, with 12 bases sitting between them.

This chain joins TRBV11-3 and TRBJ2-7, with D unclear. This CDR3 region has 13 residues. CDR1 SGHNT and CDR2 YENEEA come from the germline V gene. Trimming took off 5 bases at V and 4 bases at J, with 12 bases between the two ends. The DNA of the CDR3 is TGTGCCAGCAGCCCAGCCGGTTTATACGAGCAGTACTTC. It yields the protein CASSPAGLYEQYF.

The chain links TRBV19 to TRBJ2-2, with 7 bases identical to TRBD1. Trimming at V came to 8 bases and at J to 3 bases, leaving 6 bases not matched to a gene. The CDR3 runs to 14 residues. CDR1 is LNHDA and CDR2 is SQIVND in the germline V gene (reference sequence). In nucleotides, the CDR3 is TGTGCCAGTGCTGACAGGGCTTACACCGGGGAGCTGTTTTTT. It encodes CASADRAYTGELFF.

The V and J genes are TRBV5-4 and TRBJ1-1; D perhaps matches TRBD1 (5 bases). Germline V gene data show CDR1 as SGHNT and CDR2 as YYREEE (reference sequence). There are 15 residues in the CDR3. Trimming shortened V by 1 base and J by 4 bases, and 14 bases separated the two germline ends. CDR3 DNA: TGTGCCAGCAGCTTGCCAGGGAATAGGTTCACTGAAGCTTTCTTT. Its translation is CASSLPGNRFTEAFF. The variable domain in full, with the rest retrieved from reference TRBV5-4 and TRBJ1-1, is ETGVTQSPTHLIKTRGQQVTLRCSSQSGHNTVSWYQQALGQGPQFIFQYYREEENGRGNFPPRFSGLQFPNYSSELNVNALELDDSALYLCASSLPGNRFTEAFFGQGTRLTVV.

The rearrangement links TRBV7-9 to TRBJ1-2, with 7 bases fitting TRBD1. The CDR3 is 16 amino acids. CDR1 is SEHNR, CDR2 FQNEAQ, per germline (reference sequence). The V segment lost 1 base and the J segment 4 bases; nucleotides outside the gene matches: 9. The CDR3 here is CASSLGRQGVSYGYTF. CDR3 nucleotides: TGTGCCAGCAGCTTAGGTCGACAGGGAGTGTCCTATGGCTACACCTTC.

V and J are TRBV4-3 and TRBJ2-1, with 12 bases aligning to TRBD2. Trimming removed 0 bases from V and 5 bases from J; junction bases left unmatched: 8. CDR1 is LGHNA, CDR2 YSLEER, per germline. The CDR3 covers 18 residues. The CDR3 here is CASSQDSPSGRADNEQFF. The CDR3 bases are TGCGCCAGCAGCCAAGATTCCCCTAGCGGGAGGGCAGACAATGAGCAGTTCTTC.

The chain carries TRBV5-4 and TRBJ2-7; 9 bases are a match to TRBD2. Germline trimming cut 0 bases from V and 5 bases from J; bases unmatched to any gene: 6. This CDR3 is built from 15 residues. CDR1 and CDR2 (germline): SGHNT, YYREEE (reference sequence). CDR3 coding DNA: TGTGCCAGCAGCTTGGTGCGGGGGGGGCTCCACGAGCAGTACTTC. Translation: CASSLVRGGLHEQYF.